Below are 13 T cell receptor beta chains sequenced from a single sample in a study of cytomegalovirus exposure and HLA in healthy donors (dated by TCRdb to about 2017). Libraries were prepared through the immunoSEQ multiplex PCR assay. A mixture of 60 forward primers for TCR Vbeta segments and 13 reverse primers for TCR Jbeta segments was used in the multiplex PCR. TCRdb retrieved this table from immuneACCESS and kept in-frame rearrangements only. Not all clones are present; in checked studies, unresolved V genes account for under half, and no reason is known for the remainder. This sample's table carries about 130,000 clones. The ten most abundant clones make up approximately 1.6% of the sample. Sequenced sample: PBMCs. Source of these receptors: a woman in her 40s in good health and CMV-seropositive.

V and J are TRBV2 and TRBJ2-5; 8 nucleotides agree with TRBD2. Germline V CDR1 and CDR2: SNHLY, FYNNEI. The CDR3 extends over 15 amino acids. The J segment lost 5 bases and the V segment lost 6 bases, leaving 11 bases of the junction unmatched. The DNA for the CDR3 is TGTGCCAGCAGGACCTCGGGACTAGTTACCGAGACCCAGTACTTC. Translation gives CASRTSGLVTETQYF.

The chain combines TRBV20-1 with TRBJ1-5; D not resolved. Germline CDR1 is DFQATT and CDR2 is SNEGSKA (reference sequence). V was shortened by 5 bases and J by 12 bases, with 14 bases between the two germline ends. The CDR3 covers 11 residues. CDR3 coding DNA: TGCAGTGCTTCGGACGGCGGGGACCAGCATTTT. This sequence encodes CSASDGGDQHF.

The chain employs TRBV27 and TRBJ2-2, with 9 nucleotides matching TRBD2. The CDR3 is 15 residues long. The V and J ends lost 7 bases and 4 bases, in that order; junction bases with no gene match: 7. Germline CDR1 MNHEY, CDR2 SMNVEV (reference sequence). The CDR3: CASTLGTSFTGELFF. For the CDR3, the DNA is TGTGCCAGCACACTCGGGACTAGCTTCACCGGGGAGCTGTTTTTT.

The J gene is TRBJ2-7, the V gene TRBV5-4, with no clear D. There are 13 residues in the CDR3. CDR1 and CDR2 from the germline V gene are SGHNT and YYREEE (reference sequence). The ends were cut back, 2 bases at V and 2 bases at J, with 8 bases in the middle. This CDR3 reads CASSFGIPYEQYF. The CDR3 region has the DNA TGTGCCAGCAGCTTTGGCATACCCTACGAGCAGTACTTC.

J is TRBJ1-4 and V is TRBV5-1; D gene ambiguous. There are 14 residues in the CDR3. Germline V lookup: CDR1 SGHRS, CDR2 YFSETQ. The V and J ends lost 0 bases and 5 bases respectively, with 8 bases between them. The CDR3 spells CASSLGALNEKLFF. CDR3 DNA: TGCGCCAGCAGCTTGGGGGCTTTAAATGAAAAACTGTTTTTT.

The V gene is TRBV2, the J gene TRBJ2-2; 9 bases are a match to TRBD2. Germline V CDR1 and CDR2: SNHLY, FYNNEI. V lost 5 bases to trimming and J lost 6 bases; unmatched junction nucleotides: 7. The length of the CDR3 is 15 residues. CDR3 in amino acids: CASSLSGSGPGELFF. For the CDR3, the DNA is TGTGCCAGCAGTCTTAGCGGGAGCGGGCCCGGGGAGCTGTTTTTT.

The rearrangement joins TRBV11-3 to TRBJ2-1; 13 bases align to TRBD2. From germline, CDR1 is SGHNT and CDR2 YENEEA. The junction had 7 bases not matched to a gene; V was cut back by 5 bases and J by 12 bases. The CDR3 is 14 residues long. CDR3 DNA: TGTGCCAGCAGCGGGACTAGCGGGATGGACGGGCAGTTCTTC. Its protein is CASSGTSGMDGQFF.

V usage is TRBV10-2 and J usage is TRBJ2-1; the match to TRBD2 covers 13 bases. Germline V lookup: CDR1 WSHSY, CDR2 SAAADI. The CDR3 consists of 15 residues. V lost 2 bases, J lost 8 bases, and 3 bases stayed unmatched. The DNA for the CDR3 is TGCGCCAGCAGTGAGGGACTAGCGGGAGTCTATGAGCAGTTCTTC. As protein: CASSEGLAGVYEQFF.

The V gene is TRBV7-9, the J gene TRBJ2-2; weak D call: TRBD1 (6 bases). The CDR3 sequence is 16 residues long. Trimming cost V 4 bases and J 3 bases, with 15 bases left between them. Germline CDR1 is SEHNR and CDR2 is FQNEAQ (reference sequence). The CDR3 region is CASSSYGQKYTGELFF. In DNA form, the CDR3 reads TGTGCCAGCAGCTCGTACGGACAGAAGTACACCGGGGAGCTGTTTTTT. Using reference TRBV7-9 and TRBJ2-2 for the parts outside the CDR3, the full variable domain is DTGVSQNPRHKITKRGQNVTFRCDPISEHNRLYWYRQTLGQGPEFLTYFQNEAQLEKSRLLSDRFSAERPKGSFSTLEIQRTEQGDSAMYLCASSSYGQKYTGELFFGEGSRLTVL.

J is TRBJ1-2 and V is TRBV10-3, with 8 bases identical to TRBD1. Germline V lookup: CDR1 ENHRY, CDR2 SYGVKD. The J segment lost 7 bases and the V segment lost 5 bases, leaving 6 bases of the junction unmatched. This CDR3 is built from 13 residues. The CDR3 protein is CAISPGGKGGYTF. DNA of the CDR3: TGTGCCATCAGTCCAGGGGGCAAGGGTGGCTACACCTTC.

This sequence joins TRBV6-6 and TRBJ2-7; D is perhaps TRBD1 (5 bases). V lost 0 bases and J 0 bases, leaving 12 bases between the germline ends. This CDR3 comprises 16 residues. Germline lookup yields CDR1 MNHNY and CDR2 SVGAGI (reference sequence). The CDR3 is CASSYSPGMASYEQYF. CDR3 bases: TGTGCCAGCAGTTACTCACCAGGGATGGCCTCCTACGAGCAGTACTTC.

The CDR3 nucleotides read TGTGCCAGCGCGATGACAGGGACCTACGAGCAGTACTTC. Protein product: CASAMTGTYEQYF. The chain links TRBV5-4 to TRBJ2-7, with 7 bases that match TRBD1. V trimming: 7 bases; J trimming: 2 bases; junction bases outside the gene matches: 6. Germline lookup yields CDR1 SGHNT and CDR2 YYREEE (reference sequence). CDR3 length: 13 residues.

The genes are TRBV7-2 and TRBJ2-7; TRBD2 matches at 8 bases. The J segment lost 9 bases and the V segment lost 3 bases, leaving 13 bases of the junction unmatched. CDR3 length: 15 amino acids. Germline lookup yields CDR1 SGHTA and CDR2 FQGNSA. This CDR3 reads CASSFSSGKMLGQYF. The DNA for the CDR3 is TGTGCCAGCAGCTTCAGTAGCGGGAAAATGCTGGGGCAGTACTTC. Drawing the rest from reference TRBV7-2 and TRBJ2-7, the complete variable domain is GAGVSQSPSNKVTEKGKDVELRCDPISGHTALYWYRQSLGQGLEFLIYFQGNSAPDKSGLPSDRFSAERTGGSVSTLTIQRTQQEDSAVYLCASSFSSGKMLGQYFGPGTRLTVT.